The 15 T cell receptor beta chains given below trace back to one sample, sequenced in a study of tissue T cells after allogeneic stem cell transplantation. The sample's time point: mouse harvest day 7 after allogeneic transplant. Each mouse received 10^7 T-cell-depleted marrow cells plus 10^6 splenic CD5+ T cells by tail vein. Clones were sequenced by immunoSEQ multiplex PCR, and TCRdb holds only the in-frame ones, with some missing. Altogether roughly 5,300 clones are present, 51% being singletons, with the ten largest covering 9%. Specimen: gut tissue. The origin of the receptors is a female BALB/c mouse given C57BL/6 T cells with graft-versus-host disease after an allogeneic hematopoietic cell transplant.

This clone is categorized as medium-sized. The genes are named according to mouse. The sequence runs out 1 residue before the end of the CDR3; the remainder is reconstructed from the germline J gene. The genes are TRBV26 and TRBJ2-7, with 11 nucleotides matching TRBD1. The CDR3 covers 15 residues. V trimming: 2 bases; J trimming: 0 bases; junction bases outside the gene matches: 0. Germline CDR1 KGHPV, CDR2 FQNQEV (reference sequence). CDR3 DNA, as far as it was read: TGTGCCAGCAGTCTGGGGACAGGGGGCTCCTATGAACAGTAC. It yields the protein CASSLGTGGSYEQY. The CDR3 as a whole reads CASSLGTGGSYEQYF.

A note on this clone: Genes and germline are mouse. The CDR3 extends 1 residue past the end of the read, so its final part is completed from the germline J gene. The rearrangement links TRBV26 to TRBJ2-2; TRBD1 matches 7 bases. J was trimmed by 6 bases and V by 3 bases; bases with no gene match: 4. This CDR3 region has 14 residues. The germline gives CDR1 KGHPV, CDR2 FQNQEV (reference sequence). The CDR3 reads CASSLQGLAGQLYF. The sequenced part of the CDR3 DNA is TGTGCCAGCAGTCTACAGGGGTTGGCCGGGCAGCTCTAC. Supplemented by reference TRBV26 and TRBJ2-2, the full variable domain reads NSKVIQTPRYLVKGQGQKAKMRCIPEKGHPVVFWYQQNKNNEFKFLINFQNQEVLQQIDMTEKRFSAECPSNSPCSLEIQSSEAGDSALYLCASSLQGLAGQLYFGEGSKLTVL.

In the case of this clone: Genes and germline come from the mouse. Sequencing ends 1 residue short of the CDR3 end; the germline J gene provides the rest. The chain uses TRBV1 and TRBJ2-5, with no clear D. This CDR3 contains 12 residues. The ends were cut back, 3 bases at V and 6 bases at J, with 7 bases in the middle. Looked up from germline, CDR1 is NSQYPW and CDR2 is LRSPGD (reference sequence). The CDR3: CTCSAPRDTQYF. Partial CDR3 DNA: TGCACCTGCAGTGCCCCCCGCGACACCCAGTAC.

A word on this clone: All gene names here are mouse names. The read finishes 1 residue shy of the CDR3 end, and the germline J gene is used to complete it. The chain carries TRBV15 and TRBJ1-4, with D uncertain. The germline V gene encodes CDR1 SGHND and CDR2 FRSKSL. The CDR3 is 11 amino acids. V lost 3 bases and J lost 6, with 2 bases in between. The CDR3 sequence: CASSFDERLFF. The part of the CDR3 DNA that was read is TGTGCCAGCAGTTTCGACGAAAGATTATTT.

A single count supports this clone. Each gene name is a mouse one. The CDR3 goes on 1 residue after the read ends, and that part is filled in from the germline J gene. The V call is TRBV16, the J call TRBJ2-2, with 8 nucleotides matching TRBD2. The V and J ends lost 1 base and 2 bases, in that order; junction bases with no gene match: 0. CDR3 length: 15 amino acids. CDR1 is SGHSA and CDR2 is FRNQAP in the germline V gene. The sequenced CDR3 bases are TGTGCAAGCAGCTTAGCTGGGGGGAACACCGGGCAGCTCTAC. Protein: CASSLAGGNTGQLY. The whole CDR3 sequence is CASSLAGGNTGQLYF.

This clone turned up a few times. The listed genes are named as in mouse. The read falls 1 residue short of the CDR3 end, and the missing part is taken from the germline J gene. This chain connects TRBV16 to TRBJ2-7; D not certain. V lost 1 base, J lost 6 bases, and 7 bases lay in between. Germline assignment: CDR1 SGHSA and CDR2 FRNQAP. The CDR3 has 12 amino acids. CDR3 DNA, as far as it was read: TGTGCAAGCAGCTTAGGGGGTCTTGAACAGTAC. Translated: CASSLGGLEQY. The full CDR3 reads CASSLGGLEQYF.

About this clone itself: The gene names here belong to mouse. The part of the CDR3 DNA that was read is TGTGCCTGGAGTCTTGGGGGGGCAAACACAGAAGTCTTC. Its protein product is CAWSLGGANTEVF. The complete CDR3 sequence is CAWSLGGANTEVFF. The chain joins TRBV31 to TRBJ1-1; possible D gene TRBD1, 5 bases. Sequencing ends 1 residue short of the CDR3 end; the germline J gene provides the rest. Germline V lookup: CDR1 GKSSPN, CDR2 SITVG. The CDR3 totals 14 residues. V was trimmed by 0 bases and J by 0 bases, leaving 8 bases between them.

Points on this clone: Here the gene names and germline are mouse. The CDR3 extends 1 residue past the end of the read, so its final part is completed from the germline J gene. The rearrangement joins TRBV26 to TRBJ2-4; 8 nucleotides line up with TRBD1. This CDR3 comprises 13 residues. In germline, CDR1 is KGHPV, CDR2 FQNQEV (reference sequence). Trimming took 5 bases from V and 7 from J; bases not matched to a gene: 5. The CDR3 here is CASSDRGGDTLYF. Partial CDR3 DNA: TGTGCCAGCAGTGACAGGGGTGGGGACACCTTGTAC.

By share of the sample, this clone is large. The gene names here belong to mouse. The CDR3 is cut off 1 residue early in the read; its end comes from the germline J gene. Other DNA sequences in the same sample also yield this CDR3. V gene TRBV15 combines with J gene TRBJ2-7; D is undetermined. The CDR3 totals 12 residues. Trimming pared 4 bases from V and 4 bases from J, leaving 8 bases between. Germline loops: CDR1 SGHND, CDR2 FRSKSL. The chain's CDR3 is CASSSSSYEQYF. The DNA read from the CDR3 is TGTGCCAGCAGTTCGTCCAGTTATGAACAGTAC.

Remarks on this clone: Any gene name here is a mouse gene name. The read stops 1 residue short of the end of the CDR3; the missing end is completed from the germline J gene. The J gene is TRBJ2-5, the V gene TRBV13-2; TRBD2 matches at 11 bases. The ends lost 1 base at V and 1 base at J; junction bases unmatched: 2. CDR3 size: 16 residues. Germline values: CDR1 NNHNN, CDR2 SYGAGS (reference sequence). The DNA read from the CDR3 is TGTGCCAGCGGTGATTACTGGGGGGGCGACCAAGACACCCAGTAC. This encodes CASGDYWGGDQDTQY. The whole CDR3 reads CASGDYWGGDQDTQYF.

By proportion, this clone is large. Gene labels here are mouse ones. The read terminates 1 residue before the CDR3 end, so the remaining end is supplied by the germline J gene. This sequence joins TRBV3 and TRBJ2-7, with TRBD2 matching 14 bases. The CDR3 spans 14 residues. CDR1 and CDR2 (germline): SNHLY, FYNGKV (reference sequence). The trim removed 5 bases at V and 7 bases at J, leaving 4 bases unmatched. The CDR3 here is CASSTGLGGLEQYF. The part of the CDR3 DNA that was read is TGTGCCAGCAGCACGGGACTGGGGGGGCTCGAACAGTAC.

In the case of this clone: Gene names follow the mouse nomenclature. With the read ending 1 residue before the CDR3 end, the germline J gene is used to fill in that end. The chain is built from TRBV29 and TRBJ1-2, with D possibly being TRBD1 (6 bases). Germline CDR1 reads MSHET; CDR2 reads SYDVDS. The CDR3 sequence is 14 residues long. Trimming took off 5 bases at V and 0 bases at J, with 10 bases between the two ends. CDR3 DNA, as far as it was read: TGTGCTAGCAGTACCGGGACAACAAACTCCGACTACACC. Translated: CASSTGTTNSDYT. The whole CDR3 sequence is CASSTGTTNSDYTF.

Of note for this clone: All gene names here are mouse names. Read coverage stops 1 residue before the CDR3 terminus; the germline J gene supplies the remainder. The V call is TRBV31, the J call TRBJ2-7, with a tentative D call TRBD1 (6 bases). The CDR3 consists of 12 residues. V was clipped by 1 base and J by 7 bases, with 11 bases between them. Germline V gene sequence: CDR1 GKSSPN, CDR2 SITVG. The DNA read from the CDR3 is TGTGCCTGGAGTCGGGCAGGGGTGGAACAGTAC. Translated, it gives CAWSRAGVEQY. The whole CDR3 region reads CAWSRAGVEQYF.

Concerning this clone itself: Gene names refer to mouse genes. The CDR3 here is CASTTTGSPNTLYF. The DNA read from the CDR3 is TGTGCCAGCACAACGACAGGTTCTCCAAATACGCTCTAT. The V call is TRBV26, the J call TRBJ1-3, with D possibly matching TRBD1 (6 bases). The read terminates 1 residue ahead of where the CDR3 ends, so the germline J gene completes it. Germline CDR1 is KGHPV and CDR2 is FQNQEV (reference sequence). Trimming stripped 7 bases from V and 6 bases from J, with 16 bases between. The CDR3 runs 14 residues.

For this clone: The germline and genes are mouse ones. The read stops 1 residue short of the end of the CDR3; the missing end is completed from the germline J gene. This sequence joins TRBV26 and TRBJ2-1, with 8 bases fitting TRBD1. Losses at the gene ends were 6 bases for V and 3 bases for J; bases not matched to a gene: 1. Germline V gives CDR1 KGHPV, CDR2 FQNQEV (reference sequence). The CDR3 covers 13 residues. The sequenced part of the CDR3 DNA is TGTGCCAGCAGGACAGGGGTCTATGCTGAGCAGTTC. Protein sequence: CASRTGVYAEQF. The entire CDR3 protein reads CASRTGVYAEQFF.